This TCR beta chain came from a study of STAT5B mutations in CD4+ large granular lymphocyte leukemia (dated by TCRdb to between 2020 and 2023). Study-level background: Among the healthy controls, the CDR3 'QG' motif was associated with a particular HLA allele. The TCRbeta repertoires of CD4+ T-cell large granular lymphocyte leukemia patients were compared with the TCRbeta repertoires of healthy blood donors. The purity of purified fractions was confirmed by flow cytometry on FACSCanto II or FACSVerse to exceed 95% among lymphocytes. Broader findings and caveats from the paper: Main leukemic clonotypes were private to each patient, although approximately 25% of the main leukemic clonotypes were found at low frequency in the non-leukemic repertoires of other patients. Data were not HLA-matched; higher clonality in CD4+ versus CD8+ T-LGLL could reflect the relatively small sample size. CD4-sorted patient repertoires appeared more clonal than healthy CD4+ repertoires, and this difference persisted after removing the putative leukemic clones. Enrichment of TRBV06-family usage was observed among the top patient clones (8/27) relative to healthy controls (2/35).

Germline trimming: 5 bases from V, 2 bases from J; junction bases outside gene matches: 6. The germline V gene (reference sequence) supplies CDR1 LNHDA and CDR2 SQIVND. The CDR3 runs 14 amino acids, cysteine and phenylalanine included. The DNA shown is the 42-base CDR3, in frame from base 1. TCRbeta rearrangements were sequenced from genomic DNA using the immunoSEQ assay at survey resolution. Per the original workflow: A lowest detectable productive clonotype frequency of 2.59 x 10-5 was observed in the TCR sequencing data. Analyses included only productive TCRbeta rearrangements, meaning complete and in-frame sequences. The clonality of each sample was calculated as Simpson clonality in the immunoSEQ Analyzer version 3.0. Clones were categorized by frequency as very rare, small, medium, large (1-20%) or hyperexpanded (>20%). Generation probabilities were estimated with OLGA 1.2.3, V-gene circos plots were generated with VDJtools, specificities were searched for in VDJdb, and CDR3 motifs were identified with GLIPH. In its TCRdb copy, this immuneACCESS table keeps in-frame sequences only and misses some clones. Where compared with another copy, unresolved V genes explain less than half of these, and the others have no known cause. D and trimming were read from the DNA, whereas the V and J calls and clone size are those reported in that table. The sample data list about 32,000 clones, and just under 80% of these were observed just once. The ten largest account for approximately 2.5% of the sample.

Only a few counts were recorded for this clone. Its antigen remains unidentified. Base-call qualities are not available, and no considerably larger clone is one nucleotide away. Healthy controls were roughly 40 blood donors whose buffy coats came from the Finnish Red Cross blood service. All TCR-sequenced material derived from peripheral blood: patient blood samples and healthy donor buffy coats. Ficoll-Hypaque gradient centrifugation was used to isolate peripheral blood mononuclear cells. Magnetic purification was used to isolate CD4+ cells from the buffy coats of the healthy controls. Genomic DNA was extracted using the Gentra Puregene Cell and Tissue kit, and a Qubit 2.0 fluorometer was used to quantify it.

What was sequenced was CD4+ T cells from blood buffy coats. This clonotype originated in a human donor in good health. The rearranged chain carries TRBV19 and TRBJ2-7, with TRBD1 identical over 7 junction bases. The bases are TGTGCCAGTAGTCGTCAGGACAGGCCCTACGAGCAGTACTTC. The resulting protein is CASSRQDRPYEQYF.